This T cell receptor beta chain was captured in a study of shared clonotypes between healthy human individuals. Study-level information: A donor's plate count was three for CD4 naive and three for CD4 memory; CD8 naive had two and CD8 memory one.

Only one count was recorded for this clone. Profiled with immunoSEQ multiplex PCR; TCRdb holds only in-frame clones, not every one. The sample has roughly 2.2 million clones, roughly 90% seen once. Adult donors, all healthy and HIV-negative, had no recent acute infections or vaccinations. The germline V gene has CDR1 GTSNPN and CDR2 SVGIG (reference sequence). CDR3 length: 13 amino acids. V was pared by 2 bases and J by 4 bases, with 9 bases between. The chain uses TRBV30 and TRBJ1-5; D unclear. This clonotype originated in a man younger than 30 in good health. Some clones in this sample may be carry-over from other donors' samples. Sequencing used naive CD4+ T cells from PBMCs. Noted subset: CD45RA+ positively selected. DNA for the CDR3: TGTGCCTGGAGTCTCGCACCTAATCAGCCCCAGCATTTT. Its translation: CAWSLAPNQPQHF.